The 22 T cell receptor beta chains reported below all come from one sample, sequenced in a study of technical replicates of blood from a few donors. The assay was immunoSEQ multiplex PCR, and TCRdb's table has in-frame clones only and misses some. In the table there are roughly 70,000 clones, roughly 90% of which are singletons. Material: PBMCs. Every receptor here comes from a human donor in good health. Some clones in this sample may be carry-over from other donors' samples.

V gene TRBV5-6 combines with J gene TRBJ2-1, with a tentative D call TRBD2 (5 bases). Germline CDR1 and CDR2: SGHDT and YYEEEE. Trimming cost V 1 base and J 8 bases, with 10 bases left between them. The CDR3 covers 13 residues. The DNA for the CDR3 is TGTGCCAGCAGCTTGCAGACTACCGATGAGCAGTTCTTC. Translation gives CASSLQTTDEQFF.

The rearrangement uses TRBV7-3 and TRBJ2-3, with D perhaps matching TRBD2 (5 bases). The CDR3 extends over 14 amino acids. Deletions cut 9 bases from V and 6 bases from J, with 19 bases between. Germline CDR1 reads SGHTA; CDR2 reads FQGTGA. The CDR3 nucleotides are TGTGCCAGGAACCGGACTGAGGTTGGGGATACGCAGTATTTT. It yields the protein CARNRTEVGDTQYF.

The chain joins TRBV6-1 to TRBJ2-3, with D hard to call. This CDR3 has 16 amino acids. CDR1 is MNHNS, CDR2 SASEGT, per germline. With 2 bases removed from V and 0 bases from J, the gap between germline ends came to 12 bases. CDR3 sequence: CASSELYSTSTDTQYF. The CDR3 DNA reads TGTGCCAGCAGTGAACTCTATAGCACTAGCACAGATACGCAGTATTTT.

DNA for the CDR3: TGTGCCAGCTCACCTGTAGCGGGATGGAGCACAGATACGCAGTATTTT. Translated, it gives CASSPVAGWSTDTQYF. This rearrangement joins TRBV18 to TRBJ2-3, with 8 bases identical to TRBD2. This CDR3 contains 16 residues. In germline, CDR1 is KGHSH, CDR2 LQKENI. V was clipped by 3 bases and J by 0 bases; unmatched bases: 5. The full variable domain, rest sourced from reference TRBV18 and TRBJ2-3, is NAGVMQNPRHLVRRRGQEARLRCSPMKGHSHVYWYRQLPEEGLKFMVYLQKENIIDESGMPKERFSAEFPKEGPSILRIQQVVRGDSAAYFCASSPVAGWSTDTQYFGPGTRLTVL.

The genes are TRBV4-2 and TRBJ1-2; 7 bases fit TRBD1. From germline, CDR1 is LGHNA and CDR2 YNFKEQ. The CDR3 contains 15 residues. Trimming removed 0 bases from V and 7 bases from J; junction bases left unmatched: 8. The CDR3 is CASSQDPQGRSGYTF. The CDR3 DNA sequence: TGTGCCAGCAGCCAAGATCCACAGGGGCGTTCTGGCTACACCTTC.

The gene calls are TRBV13 and TRBJ2-5; D call uncertain. The ends were cut back, 5 bases at V and 4 bases at J, with 11 bases in the middle. The length of the CDR3 is 13 residues. CDR1 is PRHDT and CDR2 is FYEKMQ in the germline V gene (reference sequence). The DNA for the CDR3 is TGTGCCAGCAGCCCCGCCTCCGGAGAGACCCAGTACTTC. Amino acid sequence: CASSPASGETQYF.

The chain couples TRBV30 to TRBJ1-4; 7 bases fit TRBD1. J gave up 3 bases and V 3 bases, and 4 bases lay outside the gene matches. In germline, CDR1 is GTSNPN, CDR2 SVGIG (reference sequence). The CDR3 extends over 14 amino acids. Here the CDR3 reads CAWRTGSANEKLFF. CDR3 DNA: TGTGCCTGGAGGACAGGGTCTGCTAATGAAAAACTGTTTTTT.

This clone appeared a single time. This chain links TRBV19 with TRBJ2-2, with D maybe TRBD1 (5 bases). The CDR3 spans 16 residues. With 3 bases removed from V and 4 bases from J, the gap between germline ends came to 15 bases. From germline, CDR1 is LNHDA and CDR2 SQIVND (reference sequence). This CDR3 is CASSIRTSLATGELFF. CDR3 in DNA: TGTGCCAGTAGTATCAGGACATCCCTGGCCACCGGGGAGCTGTTTTTT.

V is TRBV10-1 and J is TRBJ2-5; 7 bases line up with TRBD1. This CDR3 has 12 residues. J gave up 3 bases and V 10 bases, and 5 bases lay outside the gene matches. Germline-derived CDR1 and CDR2 are WNHNN and SYGVQD (reference sequence). The DNA for the CDR3 is TGCGCCACATCGGGACAGAAAGAGACCCAGTACTTC. It translates to CATSGQKETQYF.

This chain connects TRBV19 to TRBJ2-1, with 8 bases lining up with TRBD2. J was trimmed by 3 bases and V by 3 bases; bases with no gene match: 4. The CDR3 contains 15 residues. Germline values: CDR1 LNHDA, CDR2 SQIVND (reference sequence). The CDR3 DNA is TGTGCCAGTAGTATGGTTAGCGGGAACTACAATGAGCAGTTCTTC. This encodes CASSMVSGNYNEQFF.

The chain combines TRBV13 with TRBJ2-1, with TRBD2 identical over 14 bases. Germline CDR1 PRHDT, CDR2 FYEKMQ (reference sequence). The J segment lost 7 bases and the V segment lost 4 bases, leaving 12 bases of the junction unmatched. The CDR3 sequence is 18 residues long. The CDR3 protein is CASSSPEGLAGVRNEQFF. CDR3 sequence (DNA): TGTGCCAGCAGCTCCCCGGAGGGACTAGCGGGAGTCAGGAATGAGCAGTTCTTC.

This clone showed up just once. The chain recombines TRBV12-5 with TRBJ2-7; no clear D. This CDR3 region has 12 residues. Per the germline V gene, CDR1 is LGHNT and CDR2 is FRNRAP. The V end lost 5 bases, the J end lost 6 bases, and 11 bases lay between the germline ends. Here the CDR3 reads CASGMGSGEQYF. In nucleotides, the CDR3 is TGTGCTAGTGGTATGGGGTCGGGCGAGCAGTACTTC.

The V and J genes are TRBV19 and TRBJ2-7; D perhaps matches TRBD2 (6 bases). The CDR3 length is 14 residues. Germline V CDR1 and CDR2: LNHDA, SQIVND (reference sequence). V lost 2 bases, J lost 6 bases, and 14 bases lay in between. DNA of the CDR3: TGTGCCAGTAGTATACTGGCGGGGAGCAGCGAGCAGTACTTC. Protein: CASSILAGSSEQYF.

The chain couples TRBV6-1 to TRBJ2-3; D gene uncertain. Germline loops: CDR1 MNHNS, CDR2 SASEGT. The CDR3 is 12 residues long. The ends were cut back, 9 bases at V and 6 bases at J, with 13 bases in the middle. In nucleotides, the CDR3 is TGTGCCAGTGGTGTAGACGGGGATACGCAGTATTTT. This codes for CASGVDGDTQYF.

This chain links TRBV10-3 with TRBJ1-6; the match to TRBD1 covers 8 bases. Germline CDR1 ENHRY, CDR2 SYGVKD. The CDR3 has 15 residues. V was pared by 5 bases and J by 7 bases, with 7 bases of the junction left unmatched. CDR3 residues: CAISSPDRVNSPLHF. The CDR3 DNA follows: TGTGCCATCAGTTCTCCGGACAGGGTAAATTCACCCCTCCACTTT.

This CDR3 reads CASGGDIHQPQHF. For the CDR3, the DNA is TGTGCCAGCGGTGGGGACATCCATCAGCCCCAGCATTTT. The chain uses TRBV2 and TRBJ1-5; a possible D gene is TRBD1 (6 bases). Germline CDR1 reads SNHLY; CDR2 reads FYNNEI. CDR3 length: 13 amino acids. Trimming removed 8 bases at V and 5 bases at J, with 13 bases between.

The V gene is TRBV2, the J gene TRBJ1-2; D not resolved. Trimming removed 7 bases from V and 10 bases from J, with 19 bases in between. The CDR3 spans 13 residues. Germline CDR1 is SNHLY and CDR2 is FYNNEI. For the CDR3, the DNA is TGTGCCAGCACCCCTGGACTGAATCTTGACTACACCTTC. Protein: CASTPGLNLDYTF.

This clone was detected only a few times. This chain joins TRBV6-1 and TRBJ1-2, with TRBD1 matching over 7 bases. Per germline, CDR1 MNHNS and CDR2 SASEGT. V shed 4 bases and J 6 bases; nucleotides not matched to a gene: 11. The CDR3 extends over 15 amino acids. The CDR3 spells CASSAEGGRAHGYTF. The CDR3 DNA reads TGTGCCAGCAGTGCTGAAGGGGGCAGGGCACATGGCTACACCTTC.

The CDR3 spells CASSGGQGGHEQYF. For the CDR3, the DNA is TGTGCCAGCAGCGGGGGACAGGGGGGCCACGAGCAGTACTTC. This chain connects TRBV7-2 to TRBJ2-7, with 11 nucleotides matching TRBD1. V trimming: 5 bases; J trimming: 5 bases; junction bases outside the gene matches: 5. Germline V CDR1 and CDR2: SGHTA, FQGNSA. The CDR3 is 14 residues long.

This rearrangement joins TRBV7-9 to TRBJ1-1; D is possibly TRBD1 (5 bases). Trimming took off 4 bases at V and 3 bases at J, with 18 bases between the two ends. The CDR3 sequence is 16 residues long. Germline-derived CDR1 and CDR2 are SEHNR and FQNEAQ (reference sequence). The CDR3 region is CASSSRGGLVDTEAFF. CDR3 sequence (DNA): TGTGCCAGCAGCTCGCGGGGGGGACTGGTAGACACTGAAGCTTTCTTT.

This chain joins TRBV19 and TRBJ2-7, with a tentative D call TRBD2 (6 bases). There are 13 residues in the CDR3. Trimming removed 5 bases from V and 6 bases from J, with 14 bases in between. Germline-derived CDR1 and CDR2 are LNHDA and SQIVND (reference sequence). The CDR3, as DNA: TGTGCCAGTAGTCCCCGGGGAGGCCTCGAGCAGTACTTC. This translates into CASSPRGGLEQYF.

The chain recombines TRBV6-5 with TRBJ2-3; TRBD2 matches 11 bases. Germline V CDR1 and CDR2: MNHEY, SVGAGI. V lost 6 bases and J lost 4; bases outside the gene matches: 9. The length of the CDR3 is 16 residues. The CDR3 region has the DNA TGTGCCAGCAGCTACAGAGGACTAGCGGGTGCAGATACGCAGTATTTT. Encoded protein: CASSYRGLAGADTQYF.